The T cell receptor (beta chain) described here comes from a study of T cells in Graves' hyperthyroidism and ophthalmopathy. The authors obtained PBMCs from about 9.5 ml of fresh peripheral blood. The germline V and J ends were trimmed by 2 bases and 3 bases, with 13 bases remaining between them. This CDR3 comprises 15 residues. Germline V gene lookup returns CDR1 SEHNR and CDR2 FQNEAQ (reference sequence). This clonotype showed up just a few times. Regions amplified from RNA transcripts were the TCR beta CDR3 regions. Researchers ran a first-round RT-PCR on the TCR CDR3 using the HTBI primer set. Via MiXCR, TCRdb re-called the multiplex PCR reads, giving one row per CDR3 protein. The table shows roughly 700,000 distinct CDR3 sequences, with 12% to 15% occurring only once.

The receptor comes from a woman aged 18-35 years with Graves' hyperthyroidism. The chain uses TRBV7-9 and TRBJ1-1; the D is unclear. The sequenced sample was blood. The CDR3 sequence is CASSLSYGTHTEAFF. CDR3 nucleotide sequence: TGTGCCAGCAGCTTATCCTACGGAACCCACACTGAAGCTTTCTTT.